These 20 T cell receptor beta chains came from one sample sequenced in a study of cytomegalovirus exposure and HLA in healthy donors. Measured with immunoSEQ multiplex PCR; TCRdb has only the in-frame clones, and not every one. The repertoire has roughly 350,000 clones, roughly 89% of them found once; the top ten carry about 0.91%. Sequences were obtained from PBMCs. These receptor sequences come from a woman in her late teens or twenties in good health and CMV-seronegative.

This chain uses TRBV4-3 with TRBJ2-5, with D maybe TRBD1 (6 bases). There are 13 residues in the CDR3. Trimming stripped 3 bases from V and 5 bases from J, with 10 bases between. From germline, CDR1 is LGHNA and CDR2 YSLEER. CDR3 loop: CASSQGAGETQYF. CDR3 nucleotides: TGCGCCAGCAGCCAGGGGGCGGGCGAGACCCAGTACTTC.

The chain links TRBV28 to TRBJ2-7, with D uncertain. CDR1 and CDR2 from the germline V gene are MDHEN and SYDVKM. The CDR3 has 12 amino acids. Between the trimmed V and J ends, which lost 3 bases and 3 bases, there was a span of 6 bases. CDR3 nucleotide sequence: TGTGCCAGCAGTTTTTCCCGCTACGAGCAGTACTTC. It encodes CASSFSRYEQYF.

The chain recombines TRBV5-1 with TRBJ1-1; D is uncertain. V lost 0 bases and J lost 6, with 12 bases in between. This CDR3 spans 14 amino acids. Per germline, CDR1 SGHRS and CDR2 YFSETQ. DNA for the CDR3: TGCGCCAGCAGCTTGGCCTACCAGGCCGCTGAAGCTTTCTTT. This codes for CASSLAYQAAEAFF.

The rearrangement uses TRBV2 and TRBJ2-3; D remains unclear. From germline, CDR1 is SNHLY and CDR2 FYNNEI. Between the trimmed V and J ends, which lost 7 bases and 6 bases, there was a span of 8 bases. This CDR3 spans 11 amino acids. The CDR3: CASNPVDTQYF. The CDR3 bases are TGTGCCAGCAATCCCGTCGATACGCAGTATTTT.

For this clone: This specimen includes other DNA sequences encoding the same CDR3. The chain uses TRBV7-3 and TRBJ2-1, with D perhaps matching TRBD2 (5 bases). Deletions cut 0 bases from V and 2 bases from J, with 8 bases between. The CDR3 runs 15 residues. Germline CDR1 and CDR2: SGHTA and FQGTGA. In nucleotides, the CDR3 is TGTGCCAGCAGCTTAACGAGCGGAACCTACAATGAGCAGTTCTTC. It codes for CASSLTSGTYNEQFF.

This CDR3 is CASLRGLATDTQYF. CDR3 nucleotides: TGTGCCAGCCTTAGGGGACTAGCGACAGATACGCAGTATTTT. The rearrangement joins TRBV28 to TRBJ2-3; 10 nucleotides match TRBD2. Germline values: CDR1 MDHEN, CDR2 SYDVKM. V lost 8 bases to trimming and J lost 3 bases; unmatched junction nucleotides: 5. The CDR3 totals 14 residues.

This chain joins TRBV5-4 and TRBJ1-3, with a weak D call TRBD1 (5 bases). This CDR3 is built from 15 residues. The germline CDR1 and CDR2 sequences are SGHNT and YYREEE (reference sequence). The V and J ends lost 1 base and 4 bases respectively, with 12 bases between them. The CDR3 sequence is CASSLKRGSGNTIYF. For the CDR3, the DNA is TGTGCCAGCAGCTTGAAAAGGGGCTCGGGAAACACCATATATTTT.

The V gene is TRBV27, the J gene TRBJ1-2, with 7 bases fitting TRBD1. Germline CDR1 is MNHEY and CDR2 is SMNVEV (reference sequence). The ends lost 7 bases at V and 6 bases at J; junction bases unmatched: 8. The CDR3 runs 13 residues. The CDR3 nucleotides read TGTGCCAGCAACCCTGAGGGGGCACATGGCTACACCTTC. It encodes CASNPEGAHGYTF.

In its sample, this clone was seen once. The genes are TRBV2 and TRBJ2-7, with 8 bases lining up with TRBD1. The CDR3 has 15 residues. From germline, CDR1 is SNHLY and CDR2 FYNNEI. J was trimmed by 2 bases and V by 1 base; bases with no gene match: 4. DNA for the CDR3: TGTGCCAGCAGTGAAGGCCGGGACAGGACCTACGAGCAGTACTTC. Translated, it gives CASSEGRDRTYEQYF.

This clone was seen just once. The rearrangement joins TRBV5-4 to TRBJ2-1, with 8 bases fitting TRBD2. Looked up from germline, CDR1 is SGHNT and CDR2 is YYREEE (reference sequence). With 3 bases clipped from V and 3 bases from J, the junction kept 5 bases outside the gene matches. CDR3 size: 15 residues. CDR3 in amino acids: CASSSPGGDYNEQFF. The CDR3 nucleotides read TGTGCCAGCAGCTCCCCGGGGGGGGACTACAATGAGCAGTTCTTC. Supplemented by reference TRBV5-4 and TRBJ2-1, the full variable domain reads ETGVTQSPTHLIKTRGQQVTLRCSSQSGHNTVSWYQQALGQGPQFIFQYYREEENGRGNFPPRFSGLQFPNYSSELNVNALELDDSALYLCASSSPGGDYNEQFFGPGTRLTVL.

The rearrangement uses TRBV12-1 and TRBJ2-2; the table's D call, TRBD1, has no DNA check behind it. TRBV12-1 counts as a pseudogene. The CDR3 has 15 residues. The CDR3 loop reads CASSPVKGVTGELFF. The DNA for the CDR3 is TGTGCCAGCAGCCCCGTTAAGGGGGTAACCGGGGAGCTGTTTTTT.

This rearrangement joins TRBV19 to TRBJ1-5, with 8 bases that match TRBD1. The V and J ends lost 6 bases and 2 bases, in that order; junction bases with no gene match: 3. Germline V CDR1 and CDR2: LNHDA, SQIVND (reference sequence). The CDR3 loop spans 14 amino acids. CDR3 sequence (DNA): TGTGCCAGTAGCCAGGGGGCGGGCAATCAGCCCCAGCATTTT. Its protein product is CASSQGAGNQPQHF.

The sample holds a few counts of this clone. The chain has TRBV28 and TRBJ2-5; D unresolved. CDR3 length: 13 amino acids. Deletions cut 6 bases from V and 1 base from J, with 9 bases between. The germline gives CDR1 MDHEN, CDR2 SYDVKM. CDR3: CASRTGIQETQYF. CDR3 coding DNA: TGTGCCAGCAGGACGGGTATCCAAGAGACCCAGTACTTC.

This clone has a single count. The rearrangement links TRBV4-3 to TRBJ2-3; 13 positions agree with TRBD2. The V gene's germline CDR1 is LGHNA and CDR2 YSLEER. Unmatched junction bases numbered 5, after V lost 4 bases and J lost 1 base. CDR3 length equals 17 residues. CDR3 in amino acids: CASSRTSGRIGTDTQYF. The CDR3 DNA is TGCGCCAGCAGCCGGACTAGCGGGAGAATTGGCACAGATACGCAGTATTTT.

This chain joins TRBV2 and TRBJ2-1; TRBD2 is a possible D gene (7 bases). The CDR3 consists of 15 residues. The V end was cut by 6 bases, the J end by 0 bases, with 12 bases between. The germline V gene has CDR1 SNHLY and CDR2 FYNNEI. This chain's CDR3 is CASRGGRVSYNEQFF. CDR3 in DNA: TGTGCCAGCAGAGGGGGGAGGGTCTCCTACAATGAGCAGTTCTTC.

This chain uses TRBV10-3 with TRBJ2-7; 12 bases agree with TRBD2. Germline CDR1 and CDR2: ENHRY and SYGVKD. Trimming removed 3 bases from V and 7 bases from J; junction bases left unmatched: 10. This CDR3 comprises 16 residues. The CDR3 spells CAISESLAGGPREQYF. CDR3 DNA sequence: TGTGCCATCAGTGAATCCCTAGCGGGAGGGCCGCGGGAGCAGTACTTC.

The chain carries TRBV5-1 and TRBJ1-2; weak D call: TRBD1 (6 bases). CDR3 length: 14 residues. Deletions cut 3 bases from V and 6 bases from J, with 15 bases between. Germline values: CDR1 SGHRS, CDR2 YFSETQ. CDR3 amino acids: CASSYTGRGDGYTF. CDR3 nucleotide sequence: TGCGCCAGCAGCTATACAGGCAGGGGCGATGGCTACACCTTC.

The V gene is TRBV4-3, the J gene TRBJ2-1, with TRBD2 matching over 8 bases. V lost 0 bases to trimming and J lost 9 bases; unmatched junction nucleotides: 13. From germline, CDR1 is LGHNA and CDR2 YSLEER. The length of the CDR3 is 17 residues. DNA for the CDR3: TGCGCCAGCAGCCAAGAAACAAGCGGGGGCCCTGCTTTTGAGCAGTTCTTC. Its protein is CASSQETSGGPAFEQFF.

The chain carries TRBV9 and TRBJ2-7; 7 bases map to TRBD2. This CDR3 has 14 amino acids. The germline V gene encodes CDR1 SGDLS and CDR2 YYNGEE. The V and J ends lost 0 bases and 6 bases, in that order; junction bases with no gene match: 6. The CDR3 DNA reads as TGTGCCAGCAGCGTAGGGGGAGGGTCGGTCGAGCAGTACTTC. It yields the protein CASSVGGGSVEQYF.

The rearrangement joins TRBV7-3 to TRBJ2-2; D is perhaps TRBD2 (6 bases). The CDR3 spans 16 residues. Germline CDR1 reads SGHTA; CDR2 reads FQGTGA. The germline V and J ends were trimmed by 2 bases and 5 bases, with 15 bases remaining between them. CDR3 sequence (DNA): TGTGCCAGCAGCTTATTCGGAGGGGCCTTAACCGGGGAGCTGTTTTTT. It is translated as CASSLFGGALTGELFF.